This is a list of T cell receptor beta chains from one sample in a study of cytomegalovirus exposure and HLA in healthy donors. Data came from immunoSEQ multiplex PCR; TCRdb stores just in-frame clones and leaves some out. This sample has 90,000 to 140,000 clones, with 75% to 90% found just once. Material for sequencing was PBMCs. The receptors originated from a young man in good health and CMV-seropositive. CDR3s leave out the opening cysteine and the closing phenylalanine or tryptophan.

J,V,CDR3
TRBJ2-2,TRBV9,ASSVTGTGELF
TRBJ2-1,TRBV4-3,ASSQRLAGEDGSYNEQF
TRBJ1-4,TRBV11-1,ASSSDINEKLF
TRBJ2-3,TRBV5-4,ASRPGLAGGADTQY
TRBJ2-4,TRBV19,ASNPTGTSGTGVAKNIQY
TRBJ1-1,TRBV5-1,ASSRSGNTEAF
TRBJ2-2,TRBV5-1,ASSSNPGATNTGELF
TRBJ1-3,TRBV30,AWRGGQMVF
TRBJ2-4,TRBV9,ASSVGQGAQGNIQY
TRBJ2-3,TRBV9,ASSVTSGGGDTQY
TRBJ2-2,TRBV4-2,ASSQGSGEVGELF
TRBJ2-7,TRBV5-1,ASSQQGSEQY
TRBJ2-5,TRBV4-3,ASSPRQQETQY
TRBJ1-4,TRBV5-1,ASSPDGADLKLF
TRBJ2-1,TRBV28,ASSLQYNEQF
TRBJ2-5,TRBV19,ASSSGGQGRETQY
TRBJ2-1,TRBV10-3,AASGTEQNEQF
TRBJ1-1,TRBV7-2,ASSLGWGGNTEAF
TRBJ1-2,TRBV7-8,ASSLPGVWHGYT
TRBJ1-2,TRBV28,ASSFLDRNYGYT
TRBJ2-2,TRBV29-1,SVGLGQDRAGELF
TRBJ2-3,TRBV30,AWSSQSDTQY
TRBJ2-1,TRBV18,ASSRDRGRLPTEQF
TRBJ2-7,TRBV21-1,ASSRGQY
TRBJ2-7,TRBV5-5,ASSFSGAFPEQY
TRBJ2-7,TRBV6-1,ASSHGQAPYEQY
TRBJ2-3,TRBV7-3,ASSLGREDTQY
TRBJ2-2,TRBV18,ASSPQTGAGELF
TRBJ2-1,TRBV25-1,ASRLSGGGYNEQF
TRBJ2-5,TRBV18,ASSPGQQETQY
TRBJ1-4,TRBV30,AWGQGLGDEKLF
TRBJ1-2,TRBV5-6,ASSLGGGGGYT
TRBJ1-2,TRBV27,ASSQGRGHGYT
TRBJ1-2,TRBV29-1,SVEDRTDYGYT
TRBJ1-5,TRBV30,AWTRPGNQPQH
TRBJ1-2,TRBV6-5,ASRIQGNYGYT